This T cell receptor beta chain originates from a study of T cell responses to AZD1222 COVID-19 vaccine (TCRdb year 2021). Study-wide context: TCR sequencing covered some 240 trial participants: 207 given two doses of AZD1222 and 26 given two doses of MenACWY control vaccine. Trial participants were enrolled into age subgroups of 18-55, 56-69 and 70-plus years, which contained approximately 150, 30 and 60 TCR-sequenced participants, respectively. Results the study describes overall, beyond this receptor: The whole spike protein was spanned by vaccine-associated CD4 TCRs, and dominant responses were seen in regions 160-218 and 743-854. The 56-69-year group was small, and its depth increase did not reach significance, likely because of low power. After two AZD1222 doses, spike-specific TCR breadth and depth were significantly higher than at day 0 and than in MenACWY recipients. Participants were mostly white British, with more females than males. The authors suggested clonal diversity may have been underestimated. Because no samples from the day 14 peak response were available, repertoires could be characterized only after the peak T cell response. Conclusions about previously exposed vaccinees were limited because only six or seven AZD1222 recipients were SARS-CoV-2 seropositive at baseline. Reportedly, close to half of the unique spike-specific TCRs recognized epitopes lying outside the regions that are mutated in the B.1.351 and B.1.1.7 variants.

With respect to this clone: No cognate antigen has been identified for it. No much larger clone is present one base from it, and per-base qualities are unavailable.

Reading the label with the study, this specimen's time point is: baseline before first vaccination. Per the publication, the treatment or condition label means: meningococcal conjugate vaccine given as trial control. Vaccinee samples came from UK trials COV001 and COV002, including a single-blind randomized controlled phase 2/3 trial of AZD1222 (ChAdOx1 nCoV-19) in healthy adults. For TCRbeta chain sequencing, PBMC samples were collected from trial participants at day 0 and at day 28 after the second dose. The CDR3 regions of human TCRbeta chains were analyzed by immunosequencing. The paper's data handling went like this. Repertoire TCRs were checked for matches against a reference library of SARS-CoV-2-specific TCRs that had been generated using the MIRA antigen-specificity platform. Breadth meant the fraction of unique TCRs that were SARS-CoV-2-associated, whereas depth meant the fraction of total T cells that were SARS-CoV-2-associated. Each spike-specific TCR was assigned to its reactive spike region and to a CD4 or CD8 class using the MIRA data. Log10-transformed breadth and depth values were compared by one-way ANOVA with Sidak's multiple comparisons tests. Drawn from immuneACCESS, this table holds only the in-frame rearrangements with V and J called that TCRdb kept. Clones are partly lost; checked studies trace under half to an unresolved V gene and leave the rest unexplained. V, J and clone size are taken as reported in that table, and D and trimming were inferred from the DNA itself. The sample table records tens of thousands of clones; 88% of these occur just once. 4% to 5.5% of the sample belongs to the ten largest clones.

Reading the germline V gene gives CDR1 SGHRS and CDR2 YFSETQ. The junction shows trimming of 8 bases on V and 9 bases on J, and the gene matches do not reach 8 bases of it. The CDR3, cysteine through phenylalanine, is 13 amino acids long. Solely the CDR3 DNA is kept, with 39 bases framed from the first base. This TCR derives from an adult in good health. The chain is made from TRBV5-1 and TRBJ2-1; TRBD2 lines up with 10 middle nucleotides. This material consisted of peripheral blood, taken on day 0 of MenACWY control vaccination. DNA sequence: TGCGCCAGTCAGCGGGAGGGCCACGGTGAGCAGTTCTTC. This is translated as CASQREGHGEQFF.